What follows describes a single T cell receptor (beta chain). Antigen unknown. The data were obtained in a study of T cells in localized non-small cell lung cancer. Study-level results: Elevated circulating T cell density in blood was associated with longer overall survival. Tumor showed lower T cell clonality than uninvolved adjacent lung, where it was highest. Appearances in adjacent lung were noted for a median around 55 of the top 100 tumor clones. Tumor samples were not multi-region, leaving intratumor heterogeneity unexcluded.

This CDR3 contains 16 residues. Germline loops: CDR1 SGHAT, CDR2 FQDESV (reference sequence). The V gene end was trimmed by 1 base and the J gene end by 0 bases; junction bases not matched to a gene: 2. Sequencing used immunoSEQ multiplex PCR; TCRdb keeps in-frame clones, though not all of them. The sample holds about 21,000 clones, roughly 90% seen once. This sequence originates from a male donor older than 55 with stage I squamous cell lung carcinoma. Source: peripheral blood, taken before any cancer treatment. The rearrangement joins TRBV11-1 to TRBJ1-2; 10 bases line up with TRBD1. This chain's CDR3 is CASSLEDRGPNYGYTF. CDR3 sequence (DNA): TGTGCCAGCAGCTTAGAAGACAGGGGGCCTAACTATGGCTACACCTTC.